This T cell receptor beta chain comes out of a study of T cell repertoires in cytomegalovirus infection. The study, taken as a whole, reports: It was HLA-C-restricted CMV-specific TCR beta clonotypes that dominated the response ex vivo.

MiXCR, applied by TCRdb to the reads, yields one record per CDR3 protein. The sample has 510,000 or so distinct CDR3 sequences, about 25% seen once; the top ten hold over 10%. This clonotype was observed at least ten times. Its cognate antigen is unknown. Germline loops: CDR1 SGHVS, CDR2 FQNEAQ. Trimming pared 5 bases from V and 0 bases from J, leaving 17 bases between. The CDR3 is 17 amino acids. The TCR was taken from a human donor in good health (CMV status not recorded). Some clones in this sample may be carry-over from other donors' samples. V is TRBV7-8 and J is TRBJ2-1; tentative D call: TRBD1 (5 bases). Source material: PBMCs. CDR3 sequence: CASSPLPGPSSYNEQFF. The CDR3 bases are TGTGCCAGCAGCCCACTCCCAGGGCCGAGCTCCTACAATGAGCAGTTCTTC.